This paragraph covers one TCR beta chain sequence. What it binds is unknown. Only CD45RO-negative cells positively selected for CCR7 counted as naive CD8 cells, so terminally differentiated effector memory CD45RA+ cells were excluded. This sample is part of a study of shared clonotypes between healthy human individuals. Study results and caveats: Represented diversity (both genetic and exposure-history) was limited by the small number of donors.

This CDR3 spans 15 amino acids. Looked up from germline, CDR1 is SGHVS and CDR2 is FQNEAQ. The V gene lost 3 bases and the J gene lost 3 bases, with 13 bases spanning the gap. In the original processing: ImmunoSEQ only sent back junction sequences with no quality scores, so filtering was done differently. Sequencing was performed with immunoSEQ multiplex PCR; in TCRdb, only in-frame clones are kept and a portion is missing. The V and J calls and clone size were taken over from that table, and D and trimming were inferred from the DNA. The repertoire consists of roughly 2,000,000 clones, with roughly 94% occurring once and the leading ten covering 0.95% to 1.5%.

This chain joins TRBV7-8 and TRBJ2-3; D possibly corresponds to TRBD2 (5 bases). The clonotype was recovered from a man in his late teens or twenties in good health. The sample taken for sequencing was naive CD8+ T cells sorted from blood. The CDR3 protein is CASSLVPSKTDTQYF. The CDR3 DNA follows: TGTGCCAGCAGCTTGGTTCCTAGCAAAACAGATACGCAGTATTTT.